These T cell receptor beta chains were read from a single sample in a study of early T cells in non-severe SARS-CoV-2 infection. TCRdb re-called the 5' RACE reads through MiXCR, storing one row per CDR3 protein. Counted here are approximately 77,000 distinct CDR3 sequences, around 12% occurring once; the ten biggest clones make up about 14%. The sample was whole blood, taken at baseline. Receptors originate from an adult who was a healthcare worker with PCR-confirmed SARS-CoV-2 infection or an uninfected control (not recorded which). The donor label of this sample is uncertain. CDR3s include the opening cysteine and the closing phenylalanine or tryptophan. D genes are given only for firm matches. Expanded clones get a size class; other rows say once, few or many, or leave the size out.

TRBV12-3/TRBV12-4	TRBJ2-2	-	-	TGTGCCAGCAGTTCCATTCTCACCGGGGAGCTGTTTTTT	CASSSILTGELFF
TRBV29-1	TRBJ2-7	-	-	TGCAGCGTTATCTTGCCCCCGGGCTACGAGCAGTACTTC	CSVILPPGYEQYF
TRBV6-5	TRBJ1-1	-	few	TGTGCCAGCAGTATGGGCAGGGACACTGAAGCTTTCTTT	CASSMGRDTEAFF
TRBV20-1	TRBJ2-1	-	-	TGCAGTGCTAGCAAACTACTAGAGTTCCGCTACAATGAGCAGTTCTTC	CSASKLLEFRYNEQFF
TRBV7-6	TRBJ2-5	-	few	TGTGCCAGCAGCTTAGCGGCCGAGACCCAGTACTTC	CASSLAAETQYF
TRBV7-3	TRBJ2-2	-	many	TGTGCCAGCAGCTTGGGACCCCCAAGCACCGGGGAGCTGTTTTTT	CASSLGPPSTGELFF
TRBV12-3/TRBV12-4	TRBJ1-5	TRBD1	-	TGTGCCAGCAGTTACACAGGGGGCGATCAGCCCCAGCATTTT	CASSYTGGDQPQHF
TRBV10-3	TRBJ2-1	-	few	TGTGCCATCAGGGACATCAGCTCCTACAATGAGCAGTTCTTC	CAIRDISSYNEQFF
TRBV11-1	TRBJ1-2	TRBD1	many	TGTGCCAGCAGCCCAGGACAGGGGGCCTATGGCTACACCTTC	CASSPGQGAYGYTF
TRBV20-1	TRBJ2-3	TRBD2	few	TGCAGTGCTCTCCTCAGCGGGAAGAGCACAGATACGCAGTATTTT	CSALLSGKSTDTQYF
TRBV7-9	TRBJ2-3	TRBD2	few	TGTGCCAGCAGCCTCGGACTAGCCCAAGATACGCAGTATTTT	CASSLGLAQDTQYF
TRBV6-1	TRBJ2-1	-	-	TGTGCCAGCAGTGATGAAACAGGGAAGGGGGATGAGCAGTTCTTC	CASSDETGKGDEQFF
TRBV29-1	TRBJ2-7	-	few	TGCAGCGTTGATGGAGGGGCTGGCGACGAGCAGTACTTC	CSVDGGAGDEQYF
TRBV7-6	TRBJ2-7	-	many	TGTGCCAGCAGTGCAGGCAGGCCCTACGAGCAGTACTTC	CASSAGRPYEQYF
TRBV7-2	TRBJ1-3	-	many	TGTGCCAGCAGCCTCCCTCTAGGGGTGACTGGAAACACCATATATTTT	CASSLPLGVTGNTIYF
TRBV6-6	TRBJ2-7	TRBD1	-	TGTGCCAGCAGTTACGGGACAGTGCTCGGCGAGCAGTACTTC	CASSYGTVLGEQYF
TRBV12-5	TRBJ2-2	-	few	TGTGCTAGTGGTTTGCCCCCCGGGACATTCACCGGGGAGCTGTTTTTT	CASGLPPGTFTGELFF
TRBV3-1	TRBJ2-1	TRBD2	few	TGTGCCAGCAGCCGGGCGGGAGACGAGTTCTTC	CASSRAGDEFF
TRBV5-1	TRBJ1-1	-	-	TGCGCCAGCAGTCCCCGGGGCGTGGGCGCCGGCACTGAAGCTTTCTTT	CASSPRGVGAGTEAFF
TRBV7-6	TRBJ2-1	-	few	TGTGCCAGCAGCTTATATCGCTATCAAACCGCCAATGAGCAGTTCTTC	CASSLYRYQTANEQFF
TRBV9	TRBJ2-5	-	-	TGTGCCAGCAGCGTAGCATTAGTAGAGACCCAGTACTTC	CASSVALVETQYF
TRBV3-1	TRBJ2-1	-	many	TGTGCCAGCAGCCAAGTATATGACGAGCAGTTCTTC	CASSQVYDEQFF
TRBV12-3/TRBV12-4	TRBJ2-3	TRBD2	-	TGTGCCAGCAGTATAAGCGGGAGTTTGACAGATACGCAGTATTTT	CASSISGSLTDTQYF
TRBV12-3/TRBV12-4	TRBJ2-1	TRBD2	-	TGTGCCAGCAGTTTGCGTCTAGCGGGCAATGAGCAGTTCTTC	CASSLRLAGNEQFF
TRBV11-2	TRBJ1-1	-	-	TGTGCCAGCAGCGTACGTGGCGGGACTGAAGCTTTCTTT	CASSVRGGTEAFF
TRBV6-6	TRBJ1-6	-	many	TGTGCCAGCATTCGGGGAAGCTCCTATAATTCACCCCTCCACTTT	CASIRGSSYNSPLHF
TRBV30	TRBJ2-2	-	many	TGTGCCTGGGGGAGGAGACTGGAGAACACCGGGGAGCTGTTTTTT	CAWGRRLENTGELFF
TRBV7-6	TRBJ1-2	-	few	TGTGCCAGCAGCTTAGCGTCTGGGATAGAGGGCTACACCTTC	CASSLASGIEGYTF
TRBV30	TRBJ2-3	-	-	TGTGCCTGGAGTGGTGACCAGATAACGCAGTATTTT	CAWSGDQITQYF
TRBV5-1	TRBJ1-2	-	few	TGCGCCAGCAGCTTGTCTTCCGGCTATGGCTACACCTTC	CASSLSSGYGYTF
TRBV3-1	TRBJ2-7	-	-	TGTGCCAGCAGCCAAGGAAGCACGAGCCGGGAATGGTACTTC	CASSQGSTSREWYF